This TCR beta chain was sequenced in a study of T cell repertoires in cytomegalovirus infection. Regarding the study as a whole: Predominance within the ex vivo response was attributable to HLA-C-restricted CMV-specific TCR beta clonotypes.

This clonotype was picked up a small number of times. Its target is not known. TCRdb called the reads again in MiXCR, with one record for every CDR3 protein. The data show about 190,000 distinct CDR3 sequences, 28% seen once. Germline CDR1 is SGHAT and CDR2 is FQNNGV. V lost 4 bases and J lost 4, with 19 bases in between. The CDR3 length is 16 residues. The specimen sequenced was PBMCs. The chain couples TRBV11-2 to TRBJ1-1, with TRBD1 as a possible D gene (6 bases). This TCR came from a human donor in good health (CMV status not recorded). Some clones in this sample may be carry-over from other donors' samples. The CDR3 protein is CASSSRGPIYGTEAFF. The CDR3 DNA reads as TGTGCCAGCAGCTCCAGGGGCCCCATCTACGGCACTGAAGCTTTCTTT.